These T cell receptor beta chains were read from a single sample in a study of early T cells in non-severe SARS-CoV-2 infection. A single record per CDR3 protein comes from TCRdb applying MiXCR to the 5' RACE reads. Of some 27,000 distinct CDR3 sequences listed, 5.6% are singletons. Sequencing was done on a sample of whole blood. The receptors come from an adult who was a healthcare worker with PCR-confirmed SARS-CoV-2 infection or an uninfected control (not recorded which). Each CDR3 is given with its conserved first and last residue. A D gene is named only where the DNA matches it firmly. Size is stated for part of the rows, as once, few or many counts, or as a class when the clone is expanded.

j_gene | v_gene | d_gene | abundance | CDR3aa | CDR3nt
TRBJ1-4 | TRBV7-2 | NA | many | CASSQRSGNREKLFF | TGTGCCAGCAGCCAGAGAAGTGGAAATCGGGAAAAACTGTTTTTT
TRBJ2-5 | TRBV4-3 | NA | few | CASSQDLLGGETQYF | TGCGCCAGCAGCCAAGATCTCTTAGGAGGGGAGACCCAGTACTTC
TRBJ2-1 | TRBV20-1 | NA | many | CSVSGSPSYNEQFF | TGCAGCGTTTCAGGGAGCCCATCCTACAATGAGCAGTTCTTC
TRBJ1-2 | TRBV11-3 | TRBD1 | many | CASSGDSYNYGYTF | TGTGCCAGCAGCGGGGACAGTTATAACTATGGCTACACCTTC
TRBJ2-1 | TRBV7-2 | NA | many | CASSKGTGYNEQFF | TGTGCCAGCAGTAAAGGGACCGGCTACAATGAGCAGTTCTTC
TRBJ2-7 | TRBV7-9 | NA | NA | CASSSDWAGEQYF | TGTGCCAGCAGCTCCGATTGGGCAGGCGAGCAGTACTTC
TRBJ2-7 | TRBV12-3/TRBV12-4 | TRBD1 | few | CASTKGQGAYEQYF | TGTGCCAGCACCAAAGGACAGGGGGCCTACGAGCAGTACTTC
TRBJ2-1 | TRBV2 | NA | many | CASRGGTYNEQFF | TGTGCCAGCAGGGGTGGAACTTACAATGAGCAGTTCTTC
TRBJ2-3 | TRBV27 | TRBD2 | few | CASSLRLAGGPPTDTQYF | TGTGCCAGCAGTTTAAGGCTAGCGGGAGGACCACCCACAGATACGCAGTATTTT
TRBJ1-2 | TRBV19 | NA | many | CASTPPGGSYGYTF | TGTGCCAGTACCCCCCCGGGCGGGTCCTATGGCTACACCTTC
TRBJ2-5 | TRBV7-9 | NA | few | CASSRGEGKTQYF | TGTGCCAGCAGCCGGGGCGAGGGCAAGACCCAGTACTTC
TRBJ2-5 | TRBV20-1 | TRBD1 | many | CSASSDRENQETQYF | TGCAGTGCTAGTTCGGACAGGGAAAACCAAGAGACCCAGTACTTC
TRBJ2-3 | TRBV5-5 | NA | few | CASSLPGPSTDTQYF | TGTGCCAGCAGCTTGCCAGGGCCTAGCACAGATACGCAGTATTTT
TRBJ2-7 | TRBV20-1 | NA | many | CSARDFRDEQYF | TGCAGTGCTAGAGATTTTCGGGACGAGCAGTACTTC
TRBJ1-2 | TRBV20-1 | NA | many | CSARGRSYGYTF | TGCAGTGCTAGGGGCAGGAGCTATGGCTACACCTTC
TRBJ2-1 | TRBV14 | NA | NA | CASSQERAALYNEQFF | TGTGCCAGCAGCCAAGAAAGAGCGGCCCTCTACAATGAGCAGTTCTTC
TRBJ2-3 | TRBV6-6 | NA | many | CASSYVSATDTQYF | TGTGCCAGCAGTTACGTATCGGCTACAGATACGCAGTATTTT
TRBJ2-3 | TRBV19 | NA | NA | CASSIQGSVDTQYF | TGTGCCAGTAGTATACAGGGATCGGTAGATACGCAGTATTTT
TRBJ2-3 | TRBV20-1 | NA | many | CSAPIVGTDTQYF | TGCAGTGCTCCCATAGTAGGTACAGATACGCAGTATTTT
TRBJ2-5 | TRBV11-2 | NA | many | CASSLDLSTQAAQYF | TGTGCCAGCAGCTTAGATCTTAGTACCCAGGCGGCCCAGTACTTC
TRBJ1-3 | TRBV4-2 | NA | many | CASSQERPPPGNTIYF | TGTGCCAGCAGCCAAGAACGGCCTCCTCCTGGAAACACCATATATTTT
TRBJ2-3 | TRBV12-3/TRBV12-4 | TRBD1 | medium-sized | CASTLTGFGSDTQYF | TGTGCCAGCACCCTGACAGGGTTTGGGTCAGATACGCAGTATTTT
TRBJ2-1 | TRBV4-1 | NA | many | CASSQEGTGEQFF | TGCGCCAGCAGCCAAGAAGGCACCGGTGAGCAGTTCTTC
TRBJ2-1 | TRBV2 | TRBD2 | once | CASSEALTGLVNNEQFF | TGTGCCAGCAGTGAAGCGCTAACGGGACTAGTCAACAATGAGCAGTTCTTC
TRBJ1-1 | TRBV3-1 | NA | many | CASSQDEGRVSEAFF | TGTGCCAGCAGCCAAGATGAGGGGAGAGTCTCTGAAGCTTTCTTT
TRBJ2-7 | TRBV28 | NA | few | CASISGAGNSYEQYF | TGTGCCAGTATAAGTGGGGCGGGGAACTCCTACGAGCAGTACTTC
TRBJ1-2 | TRBV7-2 | TRBD1 | NA | CASSFGGTASLANYGYTF | TGTGCCAGCAGCTTTGGCGGGACAGCGTCCTTAGCTAACTATGGCTACACCTTC
TRBJ2-1 | TRBV5-1 | NA | NA | CASSLVRPWDEQFF | TGCGCCAGCAGCTTGGTCCGGCCCTGGGATGAGCAGTTCTTC
TRBJ2-5 | TRBV6-2/TRBV6-3 | NA | many | CASRGPNQETQYF | TGTGCCAGCAGAGGACCGAACCAAGAGACCCAGTACTTC
TRBJ2-1 | TRBV7-8 | NA | few | CASTPRGSGEQFF | TGTGCCAGCACCCCAAGGGGGAGCGGGGAGCAGTTCTTC
TRBJ2-2 | TRBV4-2 | TRBD2 | many | CASSQDLAGETGELFF | TGTGCCAGCAGCCAAGATCTAGCGGGAGAGACCGGGGAGCTGTTTTTT